One and the same sample provided the 16 T cell receptor beta chains below, sequenced in a study of CD8+ T cells in alopecia areata. Sequencing templates came from extracted RNA that was reverse transcribed into cDNA. TCRdb keeps only in-frame clones here, not all; method: immunoSEQ multiplex PCR. This table has hundreds of thousands of clones, approximately 61% appearing once. The sample in question was CD4+ T cells sorted from blood, obtained at week 0. Receptors were obtained from a human donor with alopecia areata.

J is TRBJ2-7 and V is TRBV27; TRBD1 might be the D (6 bases). The germline V and J ends were trimmed by 3 bases and 2 bases, with 17 bases remaining between them. CDR1 MNHEY and CDR2 SMNVEV come from the germline V gene (reference sequence). This CDR3 contains 16 residues. The CDR3 spells CASSFGGVGGTYEQYF. CDR3 coding DNA: TGTGCCAGCAGTTTTGGGGGAGTAGGGGGTACCTACGAGCAGTACTTC.

The V and J genes are TRBV29-1 and TRBJ2-4; possibly TRBD2 for D (5 bases). CDR1 and CDR2 (germline): SQVTM, ANQGSEA. Trimming took off 4 bases at V and 11 bases at J, with 18 bases between the two ends. This CDR3 comprises 13 residues. The CDR3 coding sequence is TGCAGCGTTGTTGCCGAGGGCAGACGTTTTCAGTACTTC. It yields the protein CSVVAEGRRFQYF.

This clone has only one observation. The chain joins TRBV10-2 to TRBJ1-6; possible D gene TRBD1, 6 bases. The CDR3 totals 15 residues. V was pared by 3 bases and J by 6 bases, with 12 bases between. Germline V gene data show CDR1 as WSHSY and CDR2 as SAAADI. The CDR3 sequence is CASSDGGQTNSPLHF. The DNA for the CDR3 is TGCGCCAGCAGTGATGGGGGGCAGACTAATTCACCCCTCCACTTT.

Regarding this clone: Other DNA sequences of this sample code for an identical CDR3. The V and J genes are TRBV6-5 and TRBJ2-5; D uncertain. CDR1 and CDR2 (germline): MNHEY, SVGAGI. The V gene lost 2 bases and the J gene lost 7 bases, with 5 bases spanning the gap. The CDR3 is 11 residues long. CDR3 DNA sequence: TGTGCCAGCAGTTACGGTGGGACCCAGTACTTC. This codes for CASSYGGTQYF.

The chain is built from TRBV15 and TRBJ1-1; D gene unclear. V was clipped by 0 bases and J by 8 bases, with 7 bases between them. Looked up from germline, CDR1 is LNHNV and CDR2 is YYDKDF (reference sequence). The CDR3 covers 12 residues. CDR3 amino acids: CATSREIGEAFF. Here the CDR3 DNA reads TGTGCCACCAGCAGAGAGATAGGGGAAGCTTTCTTT. Drawing the rest from reference TRBV15 and TRBJ1-1, the complete variable domain is DAMVIQNPRYQVTQFGKPVTLSCSQTLNHNVMYWYQQKSSQAPKLLFHYYDKDFNNEADTPDNFQSRRPNTSFCFLDIRSPGLGDTAMYLCATSREIGEAFFGQGTRLTVV.

The rearrangement joins TRBV7-9 to TRBJ1-2; D is uncertain. The CDR3 extends over 13 amino acids. V lost 5 bases and J 1 base, leaving 8 bases between the germline ends. The germline CDR1 and CDR2 sequences are SEHNR and FQNEAQ (reference sequence). The CDR3 DNA reads TGTGCCAGCAGCCAGACCGATAACTATGGCTACACCTTC. Translating gives CASSQTDNYGYTF.

CDR3 residues: CSVGDGAGGREQFF. CDR3 DNA sequence: TGCAGCGTTGGGGACGGCGCGGGAGGTCGTGAGCAGTTCTTC. J is TRBJ2-1 and V is TRBV29-1; 8 nucleotides match TRBD2. V shed 4 bases, J shed 9 bases, and the junction held 11 bases outside the gene matches. This CDR3 has 14 residues. Germline lookup yields CDR1 SQVTM and CDR2 ANQGSEA.

This chain links TRBV18 with TRBJ1-4; possibly TRBD1 for D (5 bases). This CDR3 has 16 residues. V was cut by 3 bases and J by 2 bases, with 13 bases left in between. Germline CDR1 KGHSH, CDR2 LQKENI. The CDR3 coding sequence is TGTGCCAGCTCACCTCCCGGGGCACGCACTAATGAAAAACTGTTTTTT. Translating gives CASSPPGARTNEKLFF.

The chain joins TRBV19 to TRBJ1-2; D remains ambiguous. Per the germline V gene, CDR1 is LNHDA and CDR2 is SQIVND (reference sequence). The CDR3 consists of 14 residues. Trimming removed 6 bases from V and 4 bases from J, with 15 bases in between. The CDR3 coding sequence is TGTGCCAGTAGCACGGGAGGAGGGCTCTATGGCTACACCTTC. Translation: CASSTGGGLYGYTF. The full variable domain, in which reference TRBV19 and TRBJ1-2 provide the parts outside the CDR3, is DGGITQSPKYLFRKEGQNVTLSCEQNLNHDAMYWYRQDPGQGLRLIYYSQIVNDFQKGDIAEGYSVSREKKESFPLTVTSAQKNPTAFYLCASSTGGGLYGYTFGSGTRLTVV.

J is TRBJ1-5 and V is TRBV29-1; TRBD1 is a possible D gene (6 bases). The CDR3 spans 15 residues. Trimming removed 5 bases from V and 2 bases from J, with 16 bases in between. The germline CDR1 and CDR2 sequences are SQVTM and ANQGSEA. CDR3 protein: CSVSFQGSGNQPQHF. CDR3 bases: TGCAGCGTTTCCTTCCAGGGGAGCGGCAATCAGCCCCAGCATTTT. The variable domain in full, completed from reference TRBV29-1 and TRBJ1-5, reads SAVISQKPSRDICQRGTSLTIQCQVDSQVTMMFWYRQQPGQSLTLIATANQGSEATYESGFVIDKFPISRPNLTFSTLTVSNMSPEDSSIYLCSVSFQGSGNQPQHFGDGTRLSIL.

This clone came up once. The rearrangement uses TRBV6-4 and TRBJ1-1; D not resolved. CDR1 is MRHNA, CDR2 SNTAGT, per germline. This CDR3 region has 13 residues. V was pared by 6 bases and J by 1 base, with 9 bases between. In nucleotides, the CDR3 is TGTGCCAGCAGCTTGCAGGAGAACACTGAAGCTTTCTTT. The encoded protein is CASSLQENTEAFF.

About this clone itself: Within the sample, other DNA sequences also encode this same CDR3. The J gene is TRBJ1-5, the V gene TRBV5-4, with no clear D. The germline V gene encodes CDR1 SGHNT and CDR2 YYREEE (reference sequence). Trimming stripped 0 bases from V and 4 bases from J, with 5 bases between. The CDR3 loop spans 13 amino acids. CDR3: CASSLDRNQPQHF. The CDR3 nucleotides read TGTGCCAGCAGCTTGGACCGTAATCAGCCCCAGCATTTT.

The V call is TRBV29-1, the J call TRBJ1-1, with TRBD1 identical over 9 bases. There are 14 residues in the CDR3. The germline CDR1 and CDR2 sequences are SQVTM and ANQGSEA. Trimming at V came to 4 bases and at J to 2 bases, leaving 5 bases not matched to a gene. In DNA, the CDR3 is TGCAGCGTTGTAACGGGACAGGGTAACACTGAAGCTTTCTTT. This encodes CSVVTGQGNTEAFF.

This clone has a single count. Just one base apart from a much larger clone, this may be a read error. The chain is built from TRBV4-2 and TRBJ1-4; maybe TRBD1 (5 bases). The length of the CDR3 is 17 residues. The germline V gene has CDR1 LGHNA and CDR2 YNFKEQ. V lost 2 bases and J 2 bases, leaving 15 bases between the germline ends. This chain's CDR3 is CASSQRQSLATNEKLFF. CDR3 DNA: TGTGCCAGCAGCCAACGACAGTCTCTGGCTACTAATGAAAAACTGTTTTTT.

This clone has only a few counts. The chain recombines TRBV9 with TRBJ2-3, with 8 bases lining up with TRBD2. V dropped 6 bases and J dropped 4; count of bases not matched to a gene: 10. There are 15 residues in the CDR3. Germline lookup yields CDR1 SGDLS and CDR2 YYNGEE. The CDR3 nucleotides read TGTGCCAGCACCGTCAGCGGGGGTGGCGCAGATACGCAGTATTTT. Its protein product is CASTVSGGGADTQYF.

This chain uses TRBV4-3 with TRBJ1-2, with 8 bases fitting TRBD1. Trimming removed 4 bases from V and 5 bases from J; junction bases left unmatched: 15. The CDR3 covers 17 residues. Germline V lookup: CDR1 LGHNA, CDR2 YSLEER. CDR3 DNA sequence: TGCGCCAGCAGCCCCCAGGGACAGGTACAAGATGCGTATGGCTACACCTTC. Its protein product is CASSPQGQVQDAYGYTF.